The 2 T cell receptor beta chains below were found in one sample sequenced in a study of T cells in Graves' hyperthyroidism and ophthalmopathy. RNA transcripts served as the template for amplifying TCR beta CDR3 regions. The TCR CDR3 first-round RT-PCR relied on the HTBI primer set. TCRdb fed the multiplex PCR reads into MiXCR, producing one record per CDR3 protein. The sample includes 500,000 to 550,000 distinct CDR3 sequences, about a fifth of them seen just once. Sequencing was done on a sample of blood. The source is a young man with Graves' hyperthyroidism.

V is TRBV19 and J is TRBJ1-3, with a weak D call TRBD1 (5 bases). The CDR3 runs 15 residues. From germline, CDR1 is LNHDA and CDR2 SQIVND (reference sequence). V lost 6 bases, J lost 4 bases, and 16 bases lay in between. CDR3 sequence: CASRETDSAGNTIYF. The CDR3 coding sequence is TGTGCCAGTAGGGAGACAGACTCAGCGGGAAACACCATATATTTT. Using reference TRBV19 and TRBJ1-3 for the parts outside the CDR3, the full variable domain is DGGITQSPKYLFRKEGQNVTLSCEQNLNHDAMYWYRQDPGQGLRLIYYSQIVNDFQKGDIAEGYSVSREKKESFPLTVTSAQKNPTAFYLCASRETDSAGNTIYFGEGSWLTVV.

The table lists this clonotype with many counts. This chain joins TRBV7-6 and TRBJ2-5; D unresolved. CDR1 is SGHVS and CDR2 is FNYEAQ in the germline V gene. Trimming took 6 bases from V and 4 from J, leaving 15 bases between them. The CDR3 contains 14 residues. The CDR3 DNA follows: TGTGCCAGCAGTACAGCTACAACTCGAGAGACCCAGTACTTC. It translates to CASSTATTRETQYF.